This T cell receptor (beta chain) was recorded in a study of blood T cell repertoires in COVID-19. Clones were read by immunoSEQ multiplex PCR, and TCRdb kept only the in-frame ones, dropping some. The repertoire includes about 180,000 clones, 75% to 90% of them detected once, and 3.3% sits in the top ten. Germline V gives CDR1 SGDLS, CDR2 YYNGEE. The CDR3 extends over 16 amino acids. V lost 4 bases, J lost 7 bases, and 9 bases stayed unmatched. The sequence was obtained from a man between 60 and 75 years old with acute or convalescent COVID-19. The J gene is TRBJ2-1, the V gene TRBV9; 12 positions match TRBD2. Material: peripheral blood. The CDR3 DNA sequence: TGTGCCAGCAGCACTTCGGGACTAGCGGGCTGGAATGAGCAGTTCTTC. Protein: CASSTSGLAGWNEQFF.